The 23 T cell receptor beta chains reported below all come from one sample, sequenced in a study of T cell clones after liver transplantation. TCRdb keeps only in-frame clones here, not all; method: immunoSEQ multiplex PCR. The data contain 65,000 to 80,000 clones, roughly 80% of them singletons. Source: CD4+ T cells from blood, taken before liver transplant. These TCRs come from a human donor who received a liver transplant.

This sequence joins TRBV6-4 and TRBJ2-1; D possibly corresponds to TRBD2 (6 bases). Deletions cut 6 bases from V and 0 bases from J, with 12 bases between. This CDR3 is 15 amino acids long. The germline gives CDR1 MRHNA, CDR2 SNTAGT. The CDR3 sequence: CASSRDFDSYNEQFF. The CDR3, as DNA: TGTGCCAGCAGCCGGGACTTCGACTCCTACAATGAGCAGTTCTTC.

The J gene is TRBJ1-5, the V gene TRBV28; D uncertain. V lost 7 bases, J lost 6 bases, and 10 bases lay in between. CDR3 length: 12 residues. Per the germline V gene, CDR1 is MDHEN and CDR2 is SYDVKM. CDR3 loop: CASIREGQPQHF. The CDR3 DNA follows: TGTGCCAGCATAAGGGAAGGTCAGCCCCAGCATTTT.

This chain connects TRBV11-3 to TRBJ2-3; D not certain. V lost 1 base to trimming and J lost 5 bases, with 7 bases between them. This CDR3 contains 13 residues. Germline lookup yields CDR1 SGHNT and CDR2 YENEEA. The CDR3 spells CASSLGSLDTQYF. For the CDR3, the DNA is TGTGCCAGCAGCTTAGGCTCTCTAGATACGCAGTATTTT. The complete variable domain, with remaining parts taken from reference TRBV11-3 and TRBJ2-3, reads EAGVVQSPRYKIIEKKQPVAFWCNPISGHNTLYWYLQNLGQGPELLIRYENEEAVDDSQLPKDRFSAERLKGVDSTLKIQPAELGDSAVYLCASSLGSLDTQYFGPGTRLTVL.

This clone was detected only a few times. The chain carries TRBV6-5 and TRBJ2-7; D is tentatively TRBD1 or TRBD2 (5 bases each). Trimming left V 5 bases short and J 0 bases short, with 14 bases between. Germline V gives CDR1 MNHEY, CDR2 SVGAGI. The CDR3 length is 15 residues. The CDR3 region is CASSPGRRSSYEQYF. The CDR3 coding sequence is TGTGCCAGCAGTCCGGGACGGAGAAGCTCCTACGAGCAGTACTTC.

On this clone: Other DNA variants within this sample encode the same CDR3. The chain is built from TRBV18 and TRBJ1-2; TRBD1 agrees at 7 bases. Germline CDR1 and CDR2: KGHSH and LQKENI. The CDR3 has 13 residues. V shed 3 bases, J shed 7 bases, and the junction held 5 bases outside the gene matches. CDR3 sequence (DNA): TGTGCCAGCTCACCGGGACAGCGAGGTGGCTACACCTTC. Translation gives CASSPGQRGGYTF.

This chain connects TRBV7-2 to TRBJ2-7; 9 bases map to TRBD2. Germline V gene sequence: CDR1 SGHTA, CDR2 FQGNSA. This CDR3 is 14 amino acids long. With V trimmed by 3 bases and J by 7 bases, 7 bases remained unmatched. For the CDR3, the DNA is TGTGCCAGCAGCTTCGGGACTAGCTTGAGGGAGCAGTACTTC. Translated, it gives CASSFGTSLREQYF.

The CDR3 DNA reads as TGTGCCAGCAGACCAGGACAGGGGTACTACGAGCAGTACTTC. Protein sequence: CASRPGQGYYEQYF. The genes are TRBV6-5 and TRBJ2-7, with TRBD1 identical over 9 bases. Germline V lookup: CDR1 MNHEY, CDR2 SVGAGI. Losses at the gene ends were 6 bases for V and 3 bases for J; bases not matched to a gene: 6. CDR3 size: 14 residues.

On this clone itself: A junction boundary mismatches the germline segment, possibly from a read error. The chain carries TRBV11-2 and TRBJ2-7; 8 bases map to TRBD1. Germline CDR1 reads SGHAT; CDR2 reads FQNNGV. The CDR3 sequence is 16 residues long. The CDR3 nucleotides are TGTGTCAGCAGACCTAGACAGGGGAGGTTATCCTACGAGCAGTACTTC. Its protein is CVSRPRQGRLSYEQYF.

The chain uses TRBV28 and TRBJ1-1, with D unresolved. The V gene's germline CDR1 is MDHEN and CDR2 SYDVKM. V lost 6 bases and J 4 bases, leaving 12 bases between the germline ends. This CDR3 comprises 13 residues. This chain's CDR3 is CASSLPMSTEAFF. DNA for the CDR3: TGTGCCAGCAGCCTGCCGATGTCCACTGAAGCTTTCTTT.

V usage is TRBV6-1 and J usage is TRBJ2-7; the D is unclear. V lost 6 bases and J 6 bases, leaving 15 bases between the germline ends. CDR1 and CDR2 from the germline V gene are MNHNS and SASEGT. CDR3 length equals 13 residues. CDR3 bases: TGTGCCAGCAGGGGGAAATCTACCCTCGAGCAGTACTTC. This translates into CASRGKSTLEQYF.

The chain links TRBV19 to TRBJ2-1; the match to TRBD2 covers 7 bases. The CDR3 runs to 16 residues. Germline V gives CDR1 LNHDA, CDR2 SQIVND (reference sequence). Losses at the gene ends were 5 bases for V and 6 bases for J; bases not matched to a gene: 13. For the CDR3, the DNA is TGTGCCAGTAGTCTCTTGGGAGGGAGAAGTGGCAATGAGCAGTTCTTC. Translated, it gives CASSLLGGRSGNEQFF.

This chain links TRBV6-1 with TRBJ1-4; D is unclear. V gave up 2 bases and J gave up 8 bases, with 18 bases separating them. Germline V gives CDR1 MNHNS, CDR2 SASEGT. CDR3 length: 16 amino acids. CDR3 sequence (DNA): TGTGCCAGCAGTGAATATAGGGCAGGCCCGGGGGAAAAACTGTTTTTT. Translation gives CASSEYRAGPGEKLFF.

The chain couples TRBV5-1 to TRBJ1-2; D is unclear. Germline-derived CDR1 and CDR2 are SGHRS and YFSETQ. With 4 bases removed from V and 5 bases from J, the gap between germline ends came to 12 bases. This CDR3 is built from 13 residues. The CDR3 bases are TGCGCCAGCAGCAGGGAAGGAGGGTATGGCTACACCTTC. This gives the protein CASSREGGYGYTF. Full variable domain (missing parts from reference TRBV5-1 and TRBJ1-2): KAGVTQTPRYLIKTRGQQVTLSCSPISGHRSVSWYQQTPGQGLQFLFEYFSETQRNKGNFPGRFSGRQFSNSRSEMNVSTLELGDSALYLCASSREGGYGYTFGSGTRLTVV.

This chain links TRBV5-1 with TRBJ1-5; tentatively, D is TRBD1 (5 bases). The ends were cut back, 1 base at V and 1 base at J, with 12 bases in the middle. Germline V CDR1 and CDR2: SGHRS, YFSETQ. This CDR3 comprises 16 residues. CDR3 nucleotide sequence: TGCGCCAGCAGCTTGACAGGAGTGGGGAGCAATCAGCCCCAGCATTTT. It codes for CASSLTGVGSNQPQHF.

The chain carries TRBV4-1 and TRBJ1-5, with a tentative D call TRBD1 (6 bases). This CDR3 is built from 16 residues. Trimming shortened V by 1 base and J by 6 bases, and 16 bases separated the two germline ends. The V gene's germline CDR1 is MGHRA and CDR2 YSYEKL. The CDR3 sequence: CASSQARTAGGQPQHF. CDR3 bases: TGCGCCAGCAGCCAAGCCAGGACAGCGGGGGGTCAGCCCCAGCATTTT.

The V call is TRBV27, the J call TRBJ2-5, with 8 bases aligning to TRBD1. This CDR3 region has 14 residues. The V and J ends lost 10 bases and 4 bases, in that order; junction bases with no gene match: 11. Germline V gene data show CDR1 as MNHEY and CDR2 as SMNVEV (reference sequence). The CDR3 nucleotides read TGTGCCACCAGACGTCAGGGGGCGGGAGAGACCCAGTACTTC. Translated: CATRRQGAGETQYF.

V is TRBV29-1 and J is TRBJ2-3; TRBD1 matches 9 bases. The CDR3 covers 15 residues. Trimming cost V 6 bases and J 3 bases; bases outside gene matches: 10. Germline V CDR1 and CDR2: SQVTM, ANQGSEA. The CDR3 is CSVPPGTGKTDTQYF. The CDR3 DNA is TGCAGCGTGCCCCCCGGGACAGGGAAGACAGATACGCAGTATTTT.

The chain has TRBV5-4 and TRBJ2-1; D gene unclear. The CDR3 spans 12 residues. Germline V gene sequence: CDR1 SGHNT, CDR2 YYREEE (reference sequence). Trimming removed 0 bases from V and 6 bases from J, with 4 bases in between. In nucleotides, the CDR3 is TGTGCCAGCAGCTTGGAGGTCAATGAGCAGTTCTTC. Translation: CASSLEVNEQFF.

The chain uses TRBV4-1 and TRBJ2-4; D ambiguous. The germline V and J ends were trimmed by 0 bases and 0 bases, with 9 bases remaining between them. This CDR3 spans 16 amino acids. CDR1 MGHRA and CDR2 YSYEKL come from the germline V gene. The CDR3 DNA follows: TGCGCCAGCAGCCAAGATGACTTTATAGCCAAAAACATTCAGTACTTC. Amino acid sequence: CASSQDDFIAKNIQYF.

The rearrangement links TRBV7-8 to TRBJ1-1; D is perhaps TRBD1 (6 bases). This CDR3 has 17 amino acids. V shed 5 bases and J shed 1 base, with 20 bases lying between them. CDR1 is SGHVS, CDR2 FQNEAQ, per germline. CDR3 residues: CASSPYPRGAENTEAFF. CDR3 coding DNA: TGTGCCAGCAGCCCTTATCCTCGGGGGGCCGAGAACACTGAAGCTTTCTTT.

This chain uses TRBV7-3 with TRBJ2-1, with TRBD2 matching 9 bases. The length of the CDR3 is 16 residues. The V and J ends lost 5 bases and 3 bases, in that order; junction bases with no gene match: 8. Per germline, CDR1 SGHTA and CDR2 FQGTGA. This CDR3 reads CASSVASGDDYNEQFF. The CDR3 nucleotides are TGTGCCAGCAGCGTAGCTAGCGGGGACGACTACAATGAGCAGTTCTTC.

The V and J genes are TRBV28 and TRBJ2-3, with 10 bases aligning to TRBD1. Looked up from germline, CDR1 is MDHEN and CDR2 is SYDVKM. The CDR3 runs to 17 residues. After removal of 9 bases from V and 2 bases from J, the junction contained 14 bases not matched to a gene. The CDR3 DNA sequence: TGTGCCAGTCAGCGCGGTGGGGGACAGGGGCTCACAGATACGCAGTATTTT. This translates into CASQRGGGQGLTDTQYF. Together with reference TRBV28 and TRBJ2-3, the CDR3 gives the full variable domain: DVKVTQSSRYLVKRTGEKVFLECVQDMDHENMFWYRQDPGLGLRLIYFSYDVKMKEKGDIPEGYSVSREKKERFSLILESASTNQTSMYLCASQRGGGQGLTDTQYFGPGTRLTVL.

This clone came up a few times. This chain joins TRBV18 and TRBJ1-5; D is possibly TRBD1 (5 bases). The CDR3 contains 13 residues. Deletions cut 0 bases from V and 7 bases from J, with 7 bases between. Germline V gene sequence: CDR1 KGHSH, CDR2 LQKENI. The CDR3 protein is CASSPPGGQPQHF. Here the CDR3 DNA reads TGTGCCAGCTCACCACCGGGGGGGCAGCCCCAGCATTTT.